This T cell receptor beta chain was identified during a study of Tregs in tolerant kidney transplant recipients (dated by TCRdb to between 2019 and 2020). Background for the entire study: TCRbeta sequencing was used in the study to identify donor-specific regulatory T cells before combined kidney and bone marrow transplantation, and the identified cells were then tracked after transplant. TCRbeta repertoire sequencing was used in a few healthy controls to compare several ways of expanding Tregs specific for an allogeneic donor.

Unstimulated Tregs (CD4+CD25+CD127-), CD4+ non-Tregs (CD4+CD25-), CD4 and CD8 cells were FACS-sorted from thawed PBMCs. Prior to Treg sorting, thawed PBMCs were rested overnight with 200 IU/ml IL-2 at 37 degrees C. Blood from healthy controls was obtained either as purchased buffy coats or from healthy volunteers. Healthy control blood was processed to PBMCs with a Ficoll density gradient and then cryopreserved, whereas patient PBMCs were collected both before and after transplant. For TCRbeta CDR3 sequencing, genomic DNA from the sorted cells was extracted using the QIAGEN DNeasy Blood and Tissue Kit. High-throughput TCRbeta CDR3 sequencing, including PCR amplification with bias correction and internal controls, was performed commercially through immunoSEQ. As for the authors' bioinformatics: Unique productive TCRbeta sequences were defined by CDR3 nucleotide sequence when primers matched and otherwise by CDR3 amino acid sequence together with Vbeta and Jbeta genes. Sorting error was corrected by removing sequences shared between sorted populations at a frequency ratio of 2:1 or less, and the remaining shared sequences were assigned to the higher population. Donor-reactive sequences were defined as at least 5-fold expanded in CFSE-low cells versus unstimulated cells, with frequency of at least 0.01% in CFSE-low cells. Jensen-Shannon divergence calculated on the top 100 TCRbeta sequences ranked by frequency was used to measure repertoire divergence. For any sample with multiple sequencing runs, sorting error was corrected in each run separately before the runs were pooled. What TCRdb holds here is the immuneACCESS table cut down to in-frame rearrangements. Part of the clones is not present; checked against another copy, under half of the missing clones reflect an unresolved V gene, and the others are unexplained. The V and J calls and the clone size are those of that table, but D and trimming were determined from the DNA. The table for this sample lists approximately 43,000 clones; about 90% of them were counted only once. Of the sample, about 0.71% is held by the ten largest clones.

From its cysteine to its phenylalanine, the CDR3 spans 16 amino acids. Only the CDR3 region is kept as DNA, spanning 48 bases read in frame from base 1. V and J are trimmed by 4 bases and 8 bases, and the gene matches miss 14 bases of the junction. Via the germline V gene, CDR1 is MGHRA and CDR2 YSYEKL. This clone was counted a few times. No cognate antigen has been identified for it. Base qualities are missing; no much larger clone stands one base away. Study-wide conclusions, independent of this receptor: Biological reproducibility was not examined directly, but technical replication error appeared to be minimal. Expanding Tregs with activated donor B cells appeared to identify the most biologically relevant and donor-specific TCRbeta repertoire. Because only a small number of patients were included, the study had limitations, and the results will need to be validated in larger populations as well as under other immunosuppression protocols.

The V and J genes are TRBV4-1 and TRBJ1-3, and 7 junctional nucleotides match TRBD1. Source material: Tregs from blood. The origin of this receptor is a human donor in good health. The CDR3 has the sequence CASSRGVDRAGDTIYF. Read as DNA, the sequence is TGCGCCAGCAGCCGAGGGGTCGACAGGGCGGGTGACACCATATATTTT.